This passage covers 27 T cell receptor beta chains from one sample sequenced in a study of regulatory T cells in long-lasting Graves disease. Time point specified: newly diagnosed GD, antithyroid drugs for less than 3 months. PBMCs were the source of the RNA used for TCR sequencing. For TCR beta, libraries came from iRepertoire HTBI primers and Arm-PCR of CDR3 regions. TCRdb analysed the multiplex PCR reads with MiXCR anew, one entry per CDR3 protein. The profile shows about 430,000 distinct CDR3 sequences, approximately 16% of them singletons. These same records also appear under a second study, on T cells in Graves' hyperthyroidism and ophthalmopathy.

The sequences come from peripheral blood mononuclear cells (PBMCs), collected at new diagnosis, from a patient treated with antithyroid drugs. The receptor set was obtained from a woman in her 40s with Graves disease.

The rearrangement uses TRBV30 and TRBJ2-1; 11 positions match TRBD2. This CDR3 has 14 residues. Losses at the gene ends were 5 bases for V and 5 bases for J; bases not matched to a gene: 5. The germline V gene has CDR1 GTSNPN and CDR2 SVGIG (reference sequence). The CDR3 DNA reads TGTGCCTGGTCTATAGCGGGAGGGGACAATGAGCAGTTCTTC. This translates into CAWSIAGGDNEQFF.

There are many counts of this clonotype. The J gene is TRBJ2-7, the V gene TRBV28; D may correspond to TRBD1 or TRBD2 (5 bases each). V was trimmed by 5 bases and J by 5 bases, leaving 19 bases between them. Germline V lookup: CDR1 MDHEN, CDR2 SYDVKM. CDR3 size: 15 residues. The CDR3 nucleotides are TGTGCCAGCAGTAGCCCCGGGACCATTAACGACGAGCAGTACTTC. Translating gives CASSSPGTINDEQYF.

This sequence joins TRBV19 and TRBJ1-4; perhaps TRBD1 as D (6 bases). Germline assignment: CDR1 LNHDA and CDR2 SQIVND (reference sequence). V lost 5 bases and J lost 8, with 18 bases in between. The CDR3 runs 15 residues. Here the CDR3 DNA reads TGTGCCAGTAGTGGACAACAGGGAGGGAGCGAAAAACTGTTTTTT. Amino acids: CASSGQQGGSEKLFF.

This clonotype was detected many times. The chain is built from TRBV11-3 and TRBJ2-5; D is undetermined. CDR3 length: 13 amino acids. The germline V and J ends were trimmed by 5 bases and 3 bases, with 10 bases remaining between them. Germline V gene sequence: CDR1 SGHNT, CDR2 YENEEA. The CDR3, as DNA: TGTGCCAGCAGCGCAATCCGTAAAGAGACCCAGTACTTC. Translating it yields CASSAIRKETQYF.

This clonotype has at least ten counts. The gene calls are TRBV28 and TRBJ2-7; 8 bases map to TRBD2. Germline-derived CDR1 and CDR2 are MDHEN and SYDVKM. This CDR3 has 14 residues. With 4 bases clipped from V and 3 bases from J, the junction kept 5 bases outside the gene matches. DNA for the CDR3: TGTGCCAGCAGTTCCGGGACTAGAGGCTACGAGCAGTACTTC. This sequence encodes CASSSGTRGYEQYF.

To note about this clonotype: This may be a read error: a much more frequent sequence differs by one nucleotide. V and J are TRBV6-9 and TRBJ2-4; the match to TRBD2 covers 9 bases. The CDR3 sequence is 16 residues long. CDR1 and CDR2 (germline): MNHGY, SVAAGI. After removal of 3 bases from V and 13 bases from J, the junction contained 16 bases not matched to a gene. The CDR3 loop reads CASSYSPGLAVHEQYF. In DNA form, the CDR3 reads TGTGCCAGCAGTTACTCCCCGGGACTAGCTGTCCATGAGCAGTACTTC.

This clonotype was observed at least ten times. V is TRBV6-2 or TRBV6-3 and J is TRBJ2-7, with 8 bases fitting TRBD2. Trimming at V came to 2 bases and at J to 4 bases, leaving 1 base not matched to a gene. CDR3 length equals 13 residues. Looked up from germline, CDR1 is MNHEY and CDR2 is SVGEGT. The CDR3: CASSYGLAYEQYF. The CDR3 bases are TGTGCCAGCAGTTACGGACTAGCTTACGAGCAGTACTTC.

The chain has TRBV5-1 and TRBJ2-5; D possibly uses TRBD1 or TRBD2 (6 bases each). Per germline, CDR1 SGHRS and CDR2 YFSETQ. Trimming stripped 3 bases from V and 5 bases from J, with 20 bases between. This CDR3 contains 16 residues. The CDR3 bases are TGCGCCAGCAGCTACCGCGCGCCTATAGGGGGGGAGACCCAGTACTTC. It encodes CASSYRAPIGGETQYF.

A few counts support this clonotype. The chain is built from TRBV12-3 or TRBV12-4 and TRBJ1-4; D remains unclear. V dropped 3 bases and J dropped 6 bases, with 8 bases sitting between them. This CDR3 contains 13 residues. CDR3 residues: CASSFSFDEKLFF. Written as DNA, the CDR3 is TGTGCCAGCAGTTTCTCTTTTGATGAAAAACTGTTTTTT.

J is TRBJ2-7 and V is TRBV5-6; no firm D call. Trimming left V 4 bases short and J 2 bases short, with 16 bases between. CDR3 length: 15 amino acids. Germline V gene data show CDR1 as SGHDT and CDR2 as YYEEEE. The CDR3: CASSPGPRQTYEQYF. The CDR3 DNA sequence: TGTGCCAGCAGCCCAGGTCCAAGGCAAACCTACGAGCAGTACTTC. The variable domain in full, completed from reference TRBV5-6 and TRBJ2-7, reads DAGVTQSPTHLIKTRGQQVTLRCSPKSGHDTVSWYQQALGQGPQFIFQYYEEEERQRGNFPDRFSGHQFPNYSSELNVNALLLGDSALYLCASSPGPRQTYEQYFGPGTRLTVT.

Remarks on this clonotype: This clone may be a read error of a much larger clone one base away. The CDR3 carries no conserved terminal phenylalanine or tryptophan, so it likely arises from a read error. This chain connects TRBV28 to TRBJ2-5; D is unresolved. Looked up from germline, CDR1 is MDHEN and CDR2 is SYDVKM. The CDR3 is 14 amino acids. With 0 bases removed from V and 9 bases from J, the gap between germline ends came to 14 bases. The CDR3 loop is CASSLWSTRESQYL. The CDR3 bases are TGTGCCAGCAGTTTATGGAGTACAAGAGAATCCCAGTACCTC.

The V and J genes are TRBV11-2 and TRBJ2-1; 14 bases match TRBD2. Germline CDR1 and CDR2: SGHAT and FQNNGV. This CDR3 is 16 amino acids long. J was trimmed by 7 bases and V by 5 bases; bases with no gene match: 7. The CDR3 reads CASSVAGTSGSNEQFF. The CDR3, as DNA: TGTGCCAGCAGCGTAGCTGGGACTAGCGGGAGTAATGAGCAGTTCTTC.

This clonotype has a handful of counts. The CDR3 spells CASTIDNEQFF. CDR3 DNA: TGTGCCAGTACGATCGACAATGAGCAGTTCTTC. The chain is built from TRBV19 and TRBJ2-1, with unresolved D. This CDR3 comprises 11 residues. From germline, CDR1 is LNHDA and CDR2 SQIVND (reference sequence). The V end lost 7 bases, the J end lost 5 bases, and 6 bases lay between the germline ends.

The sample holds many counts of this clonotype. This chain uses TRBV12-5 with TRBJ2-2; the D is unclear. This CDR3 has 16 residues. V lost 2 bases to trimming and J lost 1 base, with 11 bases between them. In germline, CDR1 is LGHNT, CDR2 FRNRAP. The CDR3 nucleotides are TGTGCTAGTGGTTTGATTGCAGGTCTGAACACCGGGGAGCTGTTTTTT. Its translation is CASGLIAGLNTGELFF.

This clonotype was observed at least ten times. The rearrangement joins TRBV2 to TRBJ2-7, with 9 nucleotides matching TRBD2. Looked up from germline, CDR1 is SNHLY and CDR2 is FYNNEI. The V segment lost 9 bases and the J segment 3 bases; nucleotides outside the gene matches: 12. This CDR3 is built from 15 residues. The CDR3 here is CASREETSGDYEQYF. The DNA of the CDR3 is TGTGCCAGTAGAGAGGAGACTAGCGGAGACTACGAGCAGTACTTC.

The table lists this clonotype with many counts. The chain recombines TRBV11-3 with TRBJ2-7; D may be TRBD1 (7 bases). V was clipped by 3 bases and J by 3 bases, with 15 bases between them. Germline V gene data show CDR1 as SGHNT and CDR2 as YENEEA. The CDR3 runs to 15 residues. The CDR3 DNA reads TGTGCCAGCAGCTTGTCCAGGGGGGAGCACTACGAGCAGTACTTC. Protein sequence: CASSLSRGEHYEQYF.

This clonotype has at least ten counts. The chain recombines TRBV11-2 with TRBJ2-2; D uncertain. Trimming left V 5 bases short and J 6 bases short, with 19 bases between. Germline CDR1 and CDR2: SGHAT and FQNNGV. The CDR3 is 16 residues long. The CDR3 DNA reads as TGTGCCAGCAGCCCGTGGAAGGCAGTGAAGGCCGGGGAGCTGTTTTTT. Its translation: CASSPWKAVKAGELFF.

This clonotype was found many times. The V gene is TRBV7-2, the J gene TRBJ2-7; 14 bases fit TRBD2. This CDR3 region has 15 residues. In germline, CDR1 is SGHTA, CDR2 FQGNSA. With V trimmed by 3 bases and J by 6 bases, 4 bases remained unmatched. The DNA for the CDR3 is TGTGCCAGCAGCTTTGGGACTAGCGGGAGTAGCGAGCAGTACTTC. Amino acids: CASSFGTSGSSEQYF.

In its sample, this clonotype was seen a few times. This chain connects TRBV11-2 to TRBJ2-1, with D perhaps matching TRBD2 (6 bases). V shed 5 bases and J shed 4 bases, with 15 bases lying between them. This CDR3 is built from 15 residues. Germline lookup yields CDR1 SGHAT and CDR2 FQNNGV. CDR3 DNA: TGTGCCAGCAGCATAAGGGGACTCCGATACAATGAGCAGTTCTTC. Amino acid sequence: CASSIRGLRYNEQFF.

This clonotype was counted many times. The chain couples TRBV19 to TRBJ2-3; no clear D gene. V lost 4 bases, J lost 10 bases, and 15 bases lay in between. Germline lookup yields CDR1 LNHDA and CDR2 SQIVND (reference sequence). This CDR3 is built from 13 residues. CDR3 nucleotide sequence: TGTGCCAGTAGTACCCGACCGAACTCAGCGCAGTATTTT. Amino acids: CASSTRPNSAQYF.

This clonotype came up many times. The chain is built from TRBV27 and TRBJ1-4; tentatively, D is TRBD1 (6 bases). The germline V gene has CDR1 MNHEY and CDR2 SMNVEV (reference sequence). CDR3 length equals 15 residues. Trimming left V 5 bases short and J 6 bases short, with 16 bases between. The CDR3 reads CASSEWGARDEKLFF. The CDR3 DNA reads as TGTGCCAGCAGTGAGTGGGGGGCGCGGGATGAAAAACTGTTTTTT.

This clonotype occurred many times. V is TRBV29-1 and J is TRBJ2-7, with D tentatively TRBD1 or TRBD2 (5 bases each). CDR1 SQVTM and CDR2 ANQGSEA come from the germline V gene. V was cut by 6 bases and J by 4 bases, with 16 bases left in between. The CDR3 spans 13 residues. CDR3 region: CSVGRDPRYEQYF. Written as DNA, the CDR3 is TGCAGCGTAGGCCGGGACCCTCGATACGAGCAGTACTTC.

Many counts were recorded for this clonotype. CDR3 region: CASSSGASNQPQHF. The DNA for the CDR3 is TGTGCCAGCAGTTCCGGGGCGAGCAATCAGCCCCAGCATTTT. This chain connects TRBV12-3 or TRBV12-4 to TRBJ1-5, with a weak D call TRBD1 (5 bases). There are 14 residues in the CDR3. Trimming took 4 bases from V and 1 from J, leaving 8 bases between them.

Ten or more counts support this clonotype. The CDR3, as DNA: TGTGCCAGCAGCGGTCCCTACAATGAGCAGTTCTTC. As protein: CASSGPYNEQFF. The chain uses TRBV2 and TRBJ2-1; D gene unclear. Germline assignment: CDR1 SNHLY and CDR2 FYNNEI. The CDR3 length is 12 residues. V lost 6 bases and J lost 2, with 5 bases in between.

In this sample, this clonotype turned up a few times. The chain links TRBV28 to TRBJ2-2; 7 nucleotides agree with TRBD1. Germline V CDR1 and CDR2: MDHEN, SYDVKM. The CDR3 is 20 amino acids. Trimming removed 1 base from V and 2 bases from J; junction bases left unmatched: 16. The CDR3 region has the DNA TGTGCCAGCAGTTTATTTTCAGGGGGTAAACACAACCCAAACACCGGGGAGCTGTTTTTT. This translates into CASSLFSGGKHNPNTGELFF.

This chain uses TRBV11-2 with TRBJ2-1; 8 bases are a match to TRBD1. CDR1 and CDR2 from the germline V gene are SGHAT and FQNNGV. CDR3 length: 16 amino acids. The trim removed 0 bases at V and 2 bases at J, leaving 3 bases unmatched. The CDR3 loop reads CASSLDRGRTYNEQFF. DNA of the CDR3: TGTGCCAGCAGCTTAGACAGGGGGCGCACCTACAATGAGCAGTTCTTC.

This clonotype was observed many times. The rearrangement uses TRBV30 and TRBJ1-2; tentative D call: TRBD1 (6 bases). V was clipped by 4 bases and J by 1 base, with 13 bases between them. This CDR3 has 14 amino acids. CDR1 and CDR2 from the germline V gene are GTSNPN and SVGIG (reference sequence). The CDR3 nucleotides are TGTGCCTGGAACCCGGGACAAATTAACTATGGCTACACCTTC. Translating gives CAWNPGQINYGYTF.